Included here is one T cell receptor (beta chain) sequence, with context. What antigen it recognizes has not been identified. The input lacks base qualities; no much larger clone sits a single base away. The collaborating institutions used their own protocols to collect whole blood in K2EDTA tubes. For TCRbeta analysis, collaborator samples were shipped as frozen whole blood, as isolated PBMCs, or as DNA extracted from either sample type. This entry belongs to a study of blood T cell repertoires in COVID-19 (TCRdb year 2020). General notes on the study: Samples from collaborators originated in the United States, Italy and Spain and spanned both the acute and convalescent phases of COVID-19. The samples were drawn from the first 160 participants of the ongoing ImmuneRACE study and from more than 1,000 subjects provided by 6 global collaborators. Subjects who had been exposed to COVID-19, were actively infected with it, or had recovered from it provided the deeply sampled blood TCRbeta repertoires that made up the dataset. The material from the prospective study consisted of cDNA or gDNA derived from T cells, B-cell-depleted T cells, or PBMCs. The sample metadata nearly always contained a de-identified subject ID, COVID-19 status, age in years and sex. Where available, HLA class I and class II types were taken from metadata supplied by the sample provider and were not determined by assay-based typing. A freely available public database, intended as a resource for researchers studying the immune response to SARS-CoV-2, is where the repertoires were released. Overall results and qualifications from the work: Clinical and demographic metadata were provided uncurated, with the amount varying by source and participant.

Compared with germline, V lacks 7 bases and J lacks 6 bases; bases without a gene match: 11. The CDR3 covers 16 residues, taking in both the cysteine and the phenylalanine. Only CDR3 DNA remains: 48 bases, in frame from the first base. CDR1 and CDR2 are drawn from the germline V gene (reference sequence): MNHEY, SMNVEV. TCRbeta CDR3 regions were amplified from genomic DNA by means of the immunoSEQ Assay, a bias-controlled multiplex PCR. The source study handled its data this way. Within the assay, amplification of reference gene primers was used to estimate how many nucleated cells each sample contained. To quantify the absolute abundance of each unique TCRbeta CDR3 rearrangement, sequence reads were collapsed and filtered. For each sample, productive Simpson clonality was calculated by taking the square root of Simpson's diversity index across productive rearrangements. In TCRdb, the immuneACCESS table is reduced to in-frame sequences with V and J assigned. These tables do not hold every clone; where another copy was compared, an unresolved V gene accounts for under half, and the others remain unexplained. Clone size and V and J calls were adopted from that table, with D and trimming inferred from the DNA. Recorded for this sample are approximately 200,000 clones; 83% of them occurred a single time. The top ten hold roughly 7% of the sample.

The V gene is TRBV27 and the J gene is TRBJ2-3; 12 bases in the middle match TRBD2. The source material was peripheral blood. The source is a woman in her forties or fifties with acute or convalescent COVID-19. The DNA is as follows: TGTGCCAGCACTAGCGGGGGGGCAACTTTCCGGGATACGCAGTATTTT. Its amino acids are CASTSGGATFRDTQYF.